This entry features one TCR beta chain sequence. Its specificity is unknown. The CDR3 spans 17 residues. The germline V gene has CDR1 MDHEN and CDR2 SYDVKM. J gave up 3 bases and V 0 bases, and 6 bases lay outside the gene matches. As previously described, bulk TCR libraries were made using listed TCR primers. MiXCR, run by TCRdb on the PCR reads, gives a single entry per CDR3 protein. Of approximately 97,000 distinct CDR3 sequences listed, 35% were seen once; the top ten hold 9.5% to 10%. The record originates from a study of molecular identifiers for immune sequencing clone quantification. Overall study: Split five ways in replicates, RNA from around 20,000 or 99,000 naive CD8 cells had four portions sequenced.

Study-wide points: Clones above 20 RNA copies contained over 98% of effector molecules and under 1% of naive molecules.

Isolation of naive CD8 T cells was achieved by sorting on a CD8+CD4-CCR7+CD45RA+ phenotype. Sequenced input: naive CD8+ T cells from blood, with Jurkat cell RNA spiked in. Subset: FACS-sorted CD8+CD4-CCR7+CD45RA+ naive T cells. This chain connects TRBV28 to TRBJ2-7; 12 nucleotides match TRBD1. The TCR was taken from a human donor in good health. Some libraries in this study had Jurkat cell RNA spiked in. The CDR3 region has the DNA TGTGCCAGCAGTTTATGGGGACAGGGGGCTATGTACTACGAGCAGTACTTC. Amino acids: CASSLWGQGAMYYEQYF.